This note documents a single T cell receptor beta chain sequence. The target antigen is unknown. Investigators isolated RNA and reverse transcribed it into cDNA to act as the sequencing template. The data were produced by immunoSEQ multiplex PCR, yet TCRdb's version contains in-frame clones alone and is incomplete. The sample yields roughly 120,000 clones, about 61% seen once. CDR1 and CDR2 (germline): SEHNR, FQNEAQ (reference sequence). V was clipped by 5 bases and J by 1 base; unmatched bases: 9. The CDR3 sequence is 17 residues long. Documented treatment: oral pan-JAK inhibitor, 5-10 mg twice daily. The data were obtained in a study of CD8+ T cells in alopecia areata. At the level of the study: Among treated patients, oral tofacitinib was administered at 5 to 10 mg twice daily. Notes on the study in general: Possibly because of HLA-related factors, TCR sharing was less clear across patients than in mice. Researchers report lesional scalp, most notably alopecia totalis/universalis, outstripped normal scalp in clonality. Scalp clonality, along with expanded CD8+ clones among the top 100, was significantly decreased by tofacitinib.

The chain is built from TRBV7-9 and TRBJ2-3; 10 bases align to TRBD2. The sequence was obtained from a human donor with alopecia areata. The sample here was CD8+ T cells sorted from blood, taken at week 4, from a patient treated with tofacitinib. CDR3 amino acids: CASSPRGTSAGTDTQYF. The CDR3, as DNA: TGTGCCAGCAGCCCCCGAGGGACTAGCGCGGGCACAGATACGCAGTATTTT.